What follows are 20 T cell receptor beta chains derived from one specimen sequenced in a study of cytomegalovirus exposure and HLA in healthy donors. PCR involved 60 Vbeta and 13 Jbeta primers. Only in-frame clones appear in the TCRdb table, and some are missing; sequencing was by immunoSEQ multiplex PCR. Among 200,000 to 250,000 clones listed, over 60% were seen once. The sequencing sample was made of PBMCs. Source of these receptors: a man between 18 and 29 years old in good health and CMV-seronegative.

The chain carries TRBV5-1 and TRBJ2-5; possibly TRBD1 for D (7 bases). The ends were cut back, 7 bases at V and 2 bases at J, with 12 bases in the middle. This CDR3 spans 13 amino acids. Germline lookup yields CDR1 SGHRS and CDR2 YFSETQ. CDR3 bases: TGCGCCAGCGGGGGGACAGTTCAAGAGACCCAGTACTTC. Protein: CASGGTVQETQYF.

This clone was seen more than once but under ten times. The rearrangement uses TRBV2 and TRBJ2-1; 7 nucleotides agree with TRBD1. V lost 8 bases and J lost 9; bases outside the gene matches: 4. The CDR3 has 11 residues. Looked up from germline, CDR1 is SNHLY and CDR2 is FYNNEI. CDR3 nucleotide sequence: TGTGCCAGCCGACAGGGCGGTGAGCAGTTCTTC. It translates to CASRQGGEQFF.

The CDR3 region has the DNA TGTGCCAGCAGCCCCACCCCGACAGCCCAAGAGACCCAGTACTTC. This codes for CASSPTPTAQETQYF. The chain is built from TRBV4-2 and TRBJ2-5; possible D gene TRBD1, 5 bases. V shed 4 bases and J shed 1 base, with 13 bases lying between them. Germline CDR1 is LGHNA and CDR2 is YNFKEQ. The CDR3 totals 15 residues.

CDR3 nucleotides: TGTGCCAGCAGTCCCCGGGGGGCTTCCTACGAGCAGTACTTC. Translation gives CASSPRGASYEQYF. The V gene is TRBV6-5, the J gene TRBJ2-5; the D gene is possibly TRBD2 (7 bases). The J call may be wrong; the DNA end is better matched by TRBJ2-7. Germline CDR1 and CDR2: MNHEY and SVGAGI. The CDR3 has 14 amino acids.

In regard to this clone: Other DNA sequences in this sample translate to the same CDR3. V usage is TRBV7-3 and J usage is TRBJ2-1; 8 positions match TRBD2. V lost 2 bases, J lost 2 bases, and 2 bases stayed unmatched. The germline V gene encodes CDR1 SGHTA and CDR2 FQGTGA. CDR3 length: 15 amino acids. The CDR3 DNA is TGTGCCAGCAGCTTATCGGGGGGGGCCTACAATGAGCAGTTCTTC. This codes for CASSLSGGAYNEQFF. Combining the CDR3 with reference TRBV7-3 and TRBJ2-1 gives the whole variable domain GAGVSQTPSNKVTEKGKYVELRCDPISGHTALYWYRQSLGQGPEFLIYFQGTGAADDSGLPNDRFFAVRPEGSVSTLKIQRTERGDSAVYLCASSLSGGAYNEQFFGPGTRLTVL.

There are a few counts of this clone. The chain is built from TRBV5-1 and TRBJ2-3; D is possibly TRBD2 (6 bases). V dropped 5 bases and J dropped 0 bases, with 10 bases sitting between them. Germline CDR1 reads SGHRS; CDR2 reads YFSETQ. CDR3 length: 14 residues. CDR3 nucleotide sequence: TGCGCCAGCAGAAGGGACTCTAGCACAGATACGCAGTATTTT. The encoded protein is CASRRDSSTDTQYF.

The V gene is TRBV5-6, the J gene TRBJ1-1, with a possible D match to TRBD1 (6 bases). V was clipped by 4 bases and J by 2 bases, with 21 bases between them. The CDR3 length is 17 residues. CDR1 and CDR2 (germline): SGHDT, YYEEEE. The CDR3 nucleotides are TGTGCCAGCAGCGTTAGCCTAGGACAGAACTTTAACACTGAAGCTTTCTTT. This gives the protein CASSVSLGQNFNTEAFF.

The gene calls are TRBV9 and TRBJ2-1; TRBD2 matches 9 bases. The V and J ends lost 0 bases and 8 bases, in that order; junction bases with no gene match: 6. The CDR3 covers 15 residues. The germline V gene encodes CDR1 SGDLS and CDR2 YYNGEE. The CDR3 region is CASSVGEGLADEQFF. The CDR3, as DNA: TGTGCCAGCAGCGTAGGAGAGGGACTAGCAGATGAGCAGTTCTTC.

This clone was seen a single time. The V gene is TRBV7-9, the J gene TRBJ2-2; the match to TRBD1 covers 12 bases. Trimming took 4 bases from V and 6 from J; bases not matched to a gene: 6. CDR3 length: 16 amino acids. In germline, CDR1 is SEHNR, CDR2 FQNEAQ (reference sequence). The CDR3 sequence is CASSSLGQGASGELFF. CDR3 nucleotide sequence: TGTGCCAGCAGCTCCCTGGGACAGGGGGCGTCCGGGGAGCTGTTTTTT. Full variable domain (missing parts from reference TRBV7-9 and TRBJ2-2): DTGVSQNPRHKITKRGQNVTFRCDPISEHNRLYWYRQTLGQGPEFLTYFQNEAQLEKSRLLSDRFSAERPKGSFSTLEIQRTEQGDSAMYLCASSSLGQGASGELFFGEGSRLTVL.

J is TRBJ2-3 and V is TRBV6-1, with D perhaps TRBD1 (6 bases). The CDR3 is 13 residues long. The ends were cut back, 7 bases at V and 2 bases at J, with 10 bases in the middle. Germline loops: CDR1 MNHNS, CDR2 SASEGT. The CDR3 DNA reads TGTGCCAGCAACCCAGGGGTCACAGATACGCAGTATTTT. Translation: CASNPGVTDTQYF.

The J gene is TRBJ1-2, the V gene TRBV11-3; D unresolved. The CDR3 covers 14 residues. Germline CDR1 reads SGHNT; CDR2 reads YENEEA. Trimming cost V 5 bases and J 2 bases, with 12 bases left between them. The CDR3 loop is CASSPTALNYGYTF. CDR3 nucleotide sequence: TGTGCCAGCAGCCCCACCGCGCTGAACTATGGCTACACCTTC.

The rearrangement joins TRBV7-2 to TRBJ2-3, with D possibly being TRBD1 (6 bases). The CDR3 is 15 residues long. V was cut by 2 bases and J by 2 bases, with 11 bases left in between. Germline CDR1 reads SGHTA; CDR2 reads FQGNSA. The CDR3 DNA sequence: TGTGCCAGCAGCTTACGCGGACAGCCCACAGATACGCAGTATTTT. Its translation is CASSLRGQPTDTQYF.

V is TRBV4-2 and J is TRBJ2-2, with 9 bases identical to TRBD2. The CDR3 covers 16 residues. With 4 bases clipped from V and 4 bases from J, the junction kept 7 bases outside the gene matches. Germline V gene data show CDR1 as LGHNA and CDR2 as YNFKEQ. CDR3 loop: CASSLNGGRATGELFF. Here the CDR3 DNA reads TGTGCCAGCAGCCTAAATGGCGGGAGGGCCACCGGGGAGCTGTTTTTT.

This clone appeared a few times. The J gene is TRBJ1-2, the V gene TRBV6-5; 7 positions agree with TRBD1. The CDR3 is 12 residues long. The V and J ends lost 8 bases and 12 bases, in that order; junction bases with no gene match: 12. The germline CDR1 and CDR2 sequences are MNHEY and SVGAGI. CDR3 loop: CASSERGLSHTF. The DNA for the CDR3 is TGTGCCAGCTCGGAGAGGGGGCTCTCTCACACCTTC.

A few counts support this clone. The chain combines TRBV4-3 with TRBJ2-1; TRBD2 aligns across 8 bases. CDR3 length equals 16 residues. The germline V gene has CDR1 LGHNA and CDR2 YSLEER. The V segment lost 0 bases and the J segment 5 bases; nucleotides outside the gene matches: 6. DNA of the CDR3: TGCGCCAGCAGCCAAGACAGAGCGGGGGCCCACAATGAGCAGTTCTTC. The encoded protein is CASSQDRAGAHNEQFF.

V gene TRBV5-4 combines with J gene TRBJ1-1; D remains unclear. Germline V gene lookup returns CDR1 SGHNT and CDR2 YYREEE (reference sequence). The CDR3 runs 13 residues. Trimming removed 2 bases at V and 8 bases at J, with 13 bases between. The CDR3 DNA reads TGTGCCAGCAGCTTTGGACCGAGGGTAGAAGCTTTCTTT. Translating it yields CASSFGPRVEAFF.

The rearrangement uses TRBV7-6 and TRBJ1-3; D uncertain. CDR1 SGHVS and CDR2 FNYEAQ come from the germline V gene. Trimming pared 5 bases from V and 0 bases from J, leaving 8 bases between. This CDR3 spans 14 amino acids. CDR3 residues: CASSSTSSGNTIYF. CDR3 nucleotides: TGTGCCAGCAGCAGTACGAGCTCTGGAAACACCATATATTTT.

The chain carries TRBV30 and TRBJ1-2, with D perhaps matching TRBD1 (6 bases). V lost 5 bases to trimming and J lost 6 bases, with 22 bases between them. There are 15 residues in the CDR3. Germline lookup yields CDR1 GTSNPN and CDR2 SVGIG (reference sequence). As DNA, the CDR3 is TGTGCCTGGGGTACGCGGGGGGCGAAATTAAATGGCTACACCTTC. Encoded protein: CAWGTRGAKLNGYTF.

This sequence joins TRBV4-3 and TRBJ1-5; weak D call: TRBD1 (5 bases). In germline, CDR1 is LGHNA, CDR2 YSLEER. Trimming pared 1 base from V and 4 bases from J, leaving 11 bases between. This CDR3 has 15 amino acids. As DNA, the CDR3 is TGCGCCAGCAGCCAAGGGGCAGGGCGAAATCAGCCCCAGCATTTT. It encodes CASSQGAGRNQPQHF.

This clone was seen only a few times. This likely came from a read error, as a far larger clone is one base away. The chain joins TRBV4-1 to TRBJ1-1; D call uncertain. Trimming left V 4 bases short and J 5 bases short, with 17 bases between. This CDR3 is 15 amino acids long. Germline V lookup: CDR1 MGHRA, CDR2 YSYEKL. CDR3 residues: CASSPTERSETEAFF. The CDR3 DNA follows: TGCGCCAGCAGCCCGACGGAGCGCTCGGAGACTGAAGCTTTCTTT.